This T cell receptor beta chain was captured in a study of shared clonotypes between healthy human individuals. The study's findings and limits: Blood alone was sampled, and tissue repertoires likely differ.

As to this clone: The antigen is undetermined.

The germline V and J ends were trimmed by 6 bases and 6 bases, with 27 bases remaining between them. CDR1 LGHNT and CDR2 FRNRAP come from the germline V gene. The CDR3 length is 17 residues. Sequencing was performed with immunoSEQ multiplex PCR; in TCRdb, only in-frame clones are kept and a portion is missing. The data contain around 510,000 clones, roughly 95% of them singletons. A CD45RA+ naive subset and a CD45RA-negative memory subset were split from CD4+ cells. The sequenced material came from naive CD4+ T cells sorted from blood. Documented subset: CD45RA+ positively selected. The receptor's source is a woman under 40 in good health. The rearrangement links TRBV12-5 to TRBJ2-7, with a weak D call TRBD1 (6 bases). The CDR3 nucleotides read TGTGCTAGTGGGGGTACAGGGTCTGGGAGTCGACACTGCGAGCAGTACTTC. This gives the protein CASGGTGSGSRHCEQYF.